This T cell receptor (beta chain) was captured in a study of T cell repertoires in cytomegalovirus infection. Overall study: The study used recently identified HLA-C-restricted and well-studied HLA-B-restricted CMV epitopes. It can be stated that public TCR beta signatures indicated CMV infection as well as a matching HLA type. Study results and limitations: Within the response measured ex vivo, HLA-C-restricted CMV-specific TCR beta clonotypes were dominant.

This clonotype showed up just a few times. Its specificity is not known. This CDR3 is built from 16 residues. V was trimmed by 4 bases and J by 4 bases, leaving 18 bases between them. Germline V gene data show CDR1 as SGHRS and CDR2 as YFSETQ. TCRdb analysed the reads with MiXCR anew, one entry per CDR3 protein. The data contain about 770,000 distinct CDR3 sequences, just under 30% of them singletons. The rearrangement uses TRBV5-1 and TRBJ2-1; maybe TRBD2 (7 bases). The sequence came from a human donor in good health (CMV status not recorded). Some clones in this sample may be carry-over from other donors' samples. The sequencing used cultured CD8+ T cells from PBMCs, collected from culture after CMV antigen stimulation. CDR3 coding DNA: TGCGCCAGCAGCCCGACAAGGGGGGGCTCTTACAATGAGCAGTTCTTC. Residues: CASSPTRGGSYNEQFF.